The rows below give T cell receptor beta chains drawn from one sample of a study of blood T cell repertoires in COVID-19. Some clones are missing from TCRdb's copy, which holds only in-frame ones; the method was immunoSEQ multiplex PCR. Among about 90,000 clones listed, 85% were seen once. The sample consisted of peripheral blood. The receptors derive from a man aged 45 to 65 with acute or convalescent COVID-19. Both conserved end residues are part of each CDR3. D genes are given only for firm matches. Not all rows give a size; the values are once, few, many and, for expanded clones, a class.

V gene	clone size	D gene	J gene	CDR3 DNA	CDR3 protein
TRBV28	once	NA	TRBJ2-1	TGTGCCAGCAGTTTATGGTCCGGGAGCTCCTACAATGAGCAGTTCTTC	CASSLWSGSSYNEQFF
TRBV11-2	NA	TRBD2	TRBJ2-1	TGTGCCAGCAGCTTAGGTGGGGGGGATGAGTTCTTC	CASSLGGGDEFF
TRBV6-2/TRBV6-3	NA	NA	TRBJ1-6	TGTGCCAGCAGTTACTCGTCGGATGCCGCTAGCTCCTATAATTCACCCCTCCACTTT	CASSYSSDAASSYNSPLHF
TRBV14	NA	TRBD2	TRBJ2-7	TGTGCCAGCAGCCATGCCCCTAGCGGGAGCCCCCCTTACTACGAGCAGTACTTC	CASSHAPSGSPPYYEQYF
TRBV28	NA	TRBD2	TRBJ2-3	TGTGCCAGCAGCCGGACTAGCGGCACAGATACGCAGTATTTT	CASSRTSGTDTQYF
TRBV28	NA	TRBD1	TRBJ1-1	TGTGCCAGCAGTTTGACAGGGCGGATGAACACTGAAGCTTTCTTT	CASSLTGRMNTEAFF
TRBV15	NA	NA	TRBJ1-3	TGTGCCACCAGCAGAGATGGCAGGTCCATATATTTT	CATSRDGRSIYF
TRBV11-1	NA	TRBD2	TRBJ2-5	TGTGCCAGCAGTCCAGCGGGGGCGTACCAAGAGACCCAGTACTTC	CASSPAGAYQETQYF
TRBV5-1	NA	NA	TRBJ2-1	TGCGCCAGCAGCTTTGGACCTAGCGACAATGAGCAGTTCTTC	CASSFGPSDNEQFF
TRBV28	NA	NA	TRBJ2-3	TGTGCCAGCAGTCTTAACAGGGCCCCGACCCCAGATACGCAGTATTTT	CASSLNRAPTPDTQYF
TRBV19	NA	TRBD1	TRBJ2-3	TGTGCCAGTAGTATAGTAGGGACAGGGGCAGATACGCAGTATTTT	CASSIVGTGADTQYF
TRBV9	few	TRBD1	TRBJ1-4	TGTGCCAGCAGCCCCCGGACAGGGGGCTATGAAAAACTGTTTTTT	CASSPRTGGYEKLFF
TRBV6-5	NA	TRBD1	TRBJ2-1	TGTGCCAGCAGCACGGGACAGGGTTACAATGAGCAGTTCTTC	CASSTGQGYNEQFF
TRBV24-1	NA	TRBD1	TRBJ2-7	TGTGCCACCAGTGTCTCGACAGGGGGGACCTACGAGCAGTACTTC	CATSVSTGGTYEQYF
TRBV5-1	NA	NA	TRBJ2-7	TGCGCCAGCAGCTTGGACAACGAGCAGTACTTC	CASSLDNEQYF
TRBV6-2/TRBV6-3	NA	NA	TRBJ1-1	TGTGCCAGCAGCCTTGGACAGTTGAACACTGAAGCTTTCTTT	CASSLGQLNTEAFF
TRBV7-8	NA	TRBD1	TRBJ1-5	TGTGCCAGCAGCTTAGGGACAGGGGGTCTCAATCAGCCCCAGCATTTT	CASSLGTGGLNQPQHF
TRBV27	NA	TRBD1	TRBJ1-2	TGTGCCAGCAGACCCGGACAGGGTCTCGACTATGGCTACACCTTC	CASRPGQGLDYGYTF
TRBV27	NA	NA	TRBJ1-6	TGTGCCAGCAGTTTAACCGGGGCCTATAATTCACCCCTCCACTTT	CASSLTGAYNSPLHF
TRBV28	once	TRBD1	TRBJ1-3	TGTGCCAGCAGTCTAGACAGGGCTGGAAACACCATATATTTT	CASSLDRAGNTIYF
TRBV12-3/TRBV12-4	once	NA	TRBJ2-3	TGTGCCAGCCGTCCTACCCTCGCAGATACGCAGTATTTT	CASRPTLADTQYF
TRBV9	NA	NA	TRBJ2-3	TGTGCCAGCAGCCCGACCGGGACAAGCCACACAGATACGCAGTATTTT	CASSPTGTSHTDTQYF
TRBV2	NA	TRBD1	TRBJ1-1	TGTGCCCGACAGGGATTGAACACTGAAGCTTTCTTT	CARQGLNTEAFF
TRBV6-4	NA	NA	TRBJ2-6	TGTGCCAGCAGTGCGGGACTCTCTGGGGCCAACGTCCTGACTTTC	CASSAGLSGANVLTF
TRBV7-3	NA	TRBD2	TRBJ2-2	TGTGCCAGCAGCTTAACGACTAGCGGGACCGGGGAGCTGTTTTTT	CASSLTTSGTGELFF
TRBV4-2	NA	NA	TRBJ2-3	TGTGCCAGCAGCCAAGAACTGGCAGGGGCAGATACGCAGTATTTT	CASSQELAGADTQYF
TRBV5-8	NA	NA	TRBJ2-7	TGTGCCAGCAGCTTGGGGCAGGGGAGCTCCTACGAGCAGTACTTC	CASSLGQGSSYEQYF
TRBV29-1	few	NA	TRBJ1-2	TGCAGCGTTGGGGAGGGAAATGGCTACACCTTC	CSVGEGNGYTF
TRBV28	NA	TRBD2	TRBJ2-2	TGTGCCAGCAGTTTCCCTGCCGCTAGCGGGAGAGGCGGGACCGGGGAGCTGTTTTTT	CASSFPAASGRGGTGELFF
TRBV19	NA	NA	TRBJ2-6	TGTGCCAGTAGGGCATCGTTTTCTGGGGCCAACGTCCTGACTTTC	CASRASFSGANVLTF
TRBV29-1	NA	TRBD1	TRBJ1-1	TGCAGCGTCGATAAGACAGGGATAACTGAAGCTTTCTTT	CSVDKTGITEAFF
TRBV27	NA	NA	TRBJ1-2	TGTGCCAGCAGGACAGACAGCCACTATGGCTACACCTTC	CASRTDSHYGYTF
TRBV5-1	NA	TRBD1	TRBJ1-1	TGCGCCAGCAGCTCGTTCACAGGGGGCTGGACTGAAGCTTTCTTT	CASSSFTGGWTEAFF
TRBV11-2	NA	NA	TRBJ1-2	TGTGCCAGCAGCTTAGTAGGGGACTATGGCTACACCTTC	CASSLVGDYGYTF
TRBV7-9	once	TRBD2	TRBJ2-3	TGTGCCAGCAGCGAGGGGGTAGCGGGGAGCACAGATACGCAGTATTTT	CASSEGVAGSTDTQYF
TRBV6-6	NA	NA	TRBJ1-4	TGTGCCCATGAGAGTCTCAGCGATCCTGAAAAACTGTTTTTT	CAHESLSDPEKLFF
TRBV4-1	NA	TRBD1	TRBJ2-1	TGCGCCAGCAGCCAACCCAGTAGGGGGCGGATTACCAATGAGCAGTTCTTC	CASSQPSRGRITNEQFF